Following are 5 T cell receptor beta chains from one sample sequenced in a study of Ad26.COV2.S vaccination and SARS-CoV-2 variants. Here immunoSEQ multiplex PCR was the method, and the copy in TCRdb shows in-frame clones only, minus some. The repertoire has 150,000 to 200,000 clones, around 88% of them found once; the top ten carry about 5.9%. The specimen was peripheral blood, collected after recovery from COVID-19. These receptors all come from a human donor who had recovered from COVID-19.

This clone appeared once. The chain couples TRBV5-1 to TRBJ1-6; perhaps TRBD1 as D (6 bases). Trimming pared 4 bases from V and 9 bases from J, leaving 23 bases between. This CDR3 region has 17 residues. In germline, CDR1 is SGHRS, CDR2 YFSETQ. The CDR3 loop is CASSLIADQGGGSPLHF. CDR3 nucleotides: TGCGCCAGCAGCCTTATAGCAGATCAAGGGGGAGGTTCACCCCTCCACTTT. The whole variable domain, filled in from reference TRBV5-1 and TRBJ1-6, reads KAGVTQTPRYLIKTRGQQVTLSCSPISGHRSVSWYQQTPGQGLQFLFEYFSETQRNKGNFPGRFSGRQFSNSRSEMNVSTLELGDSALYLCASSLIADQGGGSPLHFGNGTRLTVT.

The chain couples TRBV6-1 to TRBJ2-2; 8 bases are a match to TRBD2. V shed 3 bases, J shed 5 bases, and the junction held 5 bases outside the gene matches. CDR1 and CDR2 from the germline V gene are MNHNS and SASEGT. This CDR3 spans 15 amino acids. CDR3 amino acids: CASSELLAETGELFF. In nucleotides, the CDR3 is TGTGCCAGCAGTGAGCTACTAGCGGAGACCGGGGAGCTGTTTTTT.

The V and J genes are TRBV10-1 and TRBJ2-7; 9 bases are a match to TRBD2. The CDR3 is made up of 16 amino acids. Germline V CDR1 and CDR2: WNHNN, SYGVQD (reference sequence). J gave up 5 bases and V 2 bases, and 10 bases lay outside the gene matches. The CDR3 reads CASSEGGSGSYHEQYF. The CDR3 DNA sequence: TGCGCCAGCAGTGAGGGGGGTAGCGGGAGTTACCACGAGCAGTACTTC.

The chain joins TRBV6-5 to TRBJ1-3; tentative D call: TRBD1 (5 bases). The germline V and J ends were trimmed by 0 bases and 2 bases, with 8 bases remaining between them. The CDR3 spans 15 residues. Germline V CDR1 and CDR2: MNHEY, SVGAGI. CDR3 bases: TGTGCCAGCAGTTACTCAGGGGCGACTGGAAACACCATATATTTT. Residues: CASSYSGATGNTIYF.

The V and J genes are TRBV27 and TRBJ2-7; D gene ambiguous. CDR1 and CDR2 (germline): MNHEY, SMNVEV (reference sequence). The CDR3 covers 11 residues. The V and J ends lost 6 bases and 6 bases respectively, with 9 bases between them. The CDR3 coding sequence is TGTGCCAGCAGGGGGATTGGCGAGCAGTACTTC. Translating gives CASRGIGEQYF.